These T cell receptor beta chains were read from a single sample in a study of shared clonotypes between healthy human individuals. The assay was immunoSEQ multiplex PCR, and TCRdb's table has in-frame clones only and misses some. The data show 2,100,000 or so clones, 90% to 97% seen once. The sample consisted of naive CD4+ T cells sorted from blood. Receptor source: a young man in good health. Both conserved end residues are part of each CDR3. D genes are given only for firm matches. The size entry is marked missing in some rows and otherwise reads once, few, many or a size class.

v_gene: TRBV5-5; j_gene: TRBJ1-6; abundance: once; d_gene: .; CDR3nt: TGTGCCAGCAGCCCTGGACGGATCAATTCACCCCTCCACTTT; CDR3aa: CASSPGRINSPLHF
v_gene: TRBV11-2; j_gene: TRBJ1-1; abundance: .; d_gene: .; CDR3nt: TGTGCCAGCAGCTTCCTTTTGACTGAAGCTTTCTTT; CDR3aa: CASSFLLTEAFF
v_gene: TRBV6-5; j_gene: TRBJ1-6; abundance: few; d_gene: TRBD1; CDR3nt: TGTGCCAGCAGTTACCAGACAGGGAATTCACCCCTCCACTTT; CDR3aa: CASSYQTGNSPLHF
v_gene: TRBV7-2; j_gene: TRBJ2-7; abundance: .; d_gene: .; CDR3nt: TGTGCCAGCAGCTTAAACAAGTACGAGCAGTACTTC; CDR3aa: CASSLNKYEQYF
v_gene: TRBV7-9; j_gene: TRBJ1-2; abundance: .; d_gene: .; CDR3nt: TGTGCCAGCAGCCATTCCACAGTCCTCTATGGCTACACCTTC; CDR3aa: CASSHSTVLYGYTF
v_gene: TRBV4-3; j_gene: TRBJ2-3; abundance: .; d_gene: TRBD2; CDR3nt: TGCGCCAGCAGCCAAGACCCCCCTAGCGGGAAGACAGATACGCAGTATTTT; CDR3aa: CASSQDPPSGKTDTQYF
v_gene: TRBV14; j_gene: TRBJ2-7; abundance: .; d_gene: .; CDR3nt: TGTGCCAGCAGCCAAGGTACTAGCTTAACCTACGAGCAGTACTTC; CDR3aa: CASSQGTSLTYEQYF
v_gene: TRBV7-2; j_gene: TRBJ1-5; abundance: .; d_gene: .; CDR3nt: TGTGCCAGCAGCTGGACAAGTAGCAATCAGCCCCAGCATTTT; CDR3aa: CASSWTSSNQPQHF
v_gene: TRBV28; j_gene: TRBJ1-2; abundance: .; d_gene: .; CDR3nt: TGTGCCAGCAGTTTTCGGGCAGGGCATGGCTACACCTTC; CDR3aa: CASSFRAGHGYTF
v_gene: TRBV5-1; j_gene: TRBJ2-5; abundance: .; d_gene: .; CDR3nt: TGCGCCAGCAGCTGGCCCCGGGCCGCCTACCAAGAGACCCAGTACTTC; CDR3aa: CASSWPRAAYQETQYF
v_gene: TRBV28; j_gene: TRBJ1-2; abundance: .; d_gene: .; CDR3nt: TGTGCCAGCAGTACCCGGGGAGGGGGGGACTTCAAGTTC; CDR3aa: CASSTRGGGDFKF
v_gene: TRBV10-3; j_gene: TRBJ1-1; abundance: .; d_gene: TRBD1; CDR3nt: TGTGCCATCAGGACAGGGAGGGATGACACTGAAGCTTTCTTT; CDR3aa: CAIRTGRDDTEAFF
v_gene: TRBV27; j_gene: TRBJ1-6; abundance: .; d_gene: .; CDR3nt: TGTGCCAGCAGTTTAAGCTCCCGGGCGGCCTATGCCTCACCCCTCCACTTT; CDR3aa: CASSLSSRAAYASPLHF
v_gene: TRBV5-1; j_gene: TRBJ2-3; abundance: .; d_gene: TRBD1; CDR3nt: TGCGCCAGCAGCTACGCGACAGGACAGGGAGGATCAGATACGCAGTATTTT; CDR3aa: CASSYATGQGGSDTQYF
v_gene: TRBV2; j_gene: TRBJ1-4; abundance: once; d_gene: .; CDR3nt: TGTGCCAGCAGTGAAGGCCCCAGTTGGAGGCGTAATGAAAAACTGTTTTTT; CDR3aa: CASSEGPSWRRNEKLFF
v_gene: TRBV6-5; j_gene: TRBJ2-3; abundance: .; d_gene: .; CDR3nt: TGTGCCAGCCAAGGTGGAAGCGGAAGCACAGATACGCAGTATTTT; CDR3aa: CASQGGSGSTDTQYF
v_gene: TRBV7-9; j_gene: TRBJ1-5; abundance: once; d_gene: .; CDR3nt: TGTGCCAGCAGCTTAGGTTGGAGCAATCAGCCCCAGCATTTT; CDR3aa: CASSLGWSNQPQHF
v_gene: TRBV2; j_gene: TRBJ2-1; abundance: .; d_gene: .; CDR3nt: TGTGCCAGCAGATCGGACTCTGAGCAGTTCTTC; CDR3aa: CASRSDSEQFF
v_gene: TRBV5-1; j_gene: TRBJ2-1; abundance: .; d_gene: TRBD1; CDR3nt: TGCGCCAGCAGCCCTGGGACAGGGTTGCCGTTCTTC; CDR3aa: CASSPGTGLPFF
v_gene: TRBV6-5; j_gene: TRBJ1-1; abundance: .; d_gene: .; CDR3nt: TGTGCCACCCATGGGGGACTTAAGGGCACTGAAGCTTTCTTT; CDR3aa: CATHGGLKGTEAFF
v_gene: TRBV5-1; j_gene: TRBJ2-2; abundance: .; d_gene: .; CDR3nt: TGCGCCAGCAGTCCTCAGGGGAACACCGGGGAGCTGTTTTTT; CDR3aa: CASSPQGNTGELFF
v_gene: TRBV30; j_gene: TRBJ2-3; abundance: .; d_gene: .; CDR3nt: TGTGCCTGGAGGGGACCCGGGACAGATACGCAGTATTTT; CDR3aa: CAWRGPGTDTQYF
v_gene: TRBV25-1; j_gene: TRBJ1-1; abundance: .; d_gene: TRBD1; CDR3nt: TGTGCCAGCAGTGGGGACAGGGGGAACACTGAAGCTTTCTTT; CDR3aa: CASSGDRGNTEAFF
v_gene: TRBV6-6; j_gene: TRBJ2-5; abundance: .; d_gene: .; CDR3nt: TGTGCCAGCAGTACGAGGGGAGAGACCCAGTACTTC; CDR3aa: CASSTRGETQYF
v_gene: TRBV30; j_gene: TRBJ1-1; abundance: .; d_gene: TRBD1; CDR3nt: TGTGCCTGGAGTGGGACAGGGCAAACTGAAGCTTTCTTT; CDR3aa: CAWSGTGQTEAFF
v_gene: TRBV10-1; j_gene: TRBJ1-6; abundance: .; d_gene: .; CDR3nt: TGCGCCAGCAGCCCCAACCGGGATTCACCCCTCCACTTT; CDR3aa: CASSPNRDSPLHF
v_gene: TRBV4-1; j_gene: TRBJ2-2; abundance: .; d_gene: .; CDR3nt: TGCGCCAGCAGCCAAGAAGTGGCCGTTTCTGGGGAGCTGTTTTTT; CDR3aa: CASSQEVAVSGELFF
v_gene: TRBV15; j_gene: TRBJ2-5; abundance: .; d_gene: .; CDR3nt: TGTGCCACCAGCAGAGAGTCGCGAGAGACCCAGTACTTC; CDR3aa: CATSRESRETQYF
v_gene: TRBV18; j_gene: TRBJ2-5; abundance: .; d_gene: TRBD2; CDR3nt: TGTGCCAGCTCACCTCTAGCGGGGTCCGCAGGAGAGACCCAGTACTTC; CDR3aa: CASSPLAGSAGETQYF
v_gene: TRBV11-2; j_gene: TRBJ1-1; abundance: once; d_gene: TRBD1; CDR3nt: TGTGCCAGCAGCTCCGGACAGGGGGGCGGTCGAGGCACTGAAGCTTTCTTT; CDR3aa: CASSSGQGGGRGTEAFF
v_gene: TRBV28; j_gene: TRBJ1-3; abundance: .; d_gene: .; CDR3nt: TGTGCCAGCAGTTTCTTAGTACACTCTGGAAACACCATATATTTT; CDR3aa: CASSFLVHSGNTIYF
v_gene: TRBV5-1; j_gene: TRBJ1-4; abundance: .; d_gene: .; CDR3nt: TGCGCCAGCAGCTTGGGCCCTCCAAGCTCAACTAATGAAAAACTGTTTTTT; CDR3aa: CASSLGPPSSTNEKLFF
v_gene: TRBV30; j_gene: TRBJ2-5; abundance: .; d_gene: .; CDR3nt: TGTGCCTGGACCAAGGGACTGATCGAAAAAGAGACCCAGTACTTC; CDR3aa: CAWTKGLIEKETQYF
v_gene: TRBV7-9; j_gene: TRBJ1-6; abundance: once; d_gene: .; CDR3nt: TGTGCCAGCAGCTCTTCGGACGGCAGCTCCTATAATTCACCCCTCCACTTT; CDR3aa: CASSSSDGSSYNSPLHF
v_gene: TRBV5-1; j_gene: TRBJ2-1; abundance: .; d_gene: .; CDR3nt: TGCGCCAGCAGCTGGGGGACGGACCCTCGAAATGAGCAGTTCTTC; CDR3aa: CASSWGTDPRNEQFF
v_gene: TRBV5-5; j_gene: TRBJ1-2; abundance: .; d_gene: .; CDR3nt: TGTGCCAGCAGCTTACAGGGTTATGGCTACACCTTC; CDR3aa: CASSLQGYGYTF
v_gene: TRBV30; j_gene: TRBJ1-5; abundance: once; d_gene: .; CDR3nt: TGTGCCTGGAGGGGAACCTGGGATCAGCCCCAGCATTTT; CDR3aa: CAWRGTWDQPQHF
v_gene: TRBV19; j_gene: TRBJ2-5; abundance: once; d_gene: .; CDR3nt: TGTGCCAGTGCAAACCCACGGCAGGGCACAGAGACCCAGTACTTC; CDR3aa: CASANPRQGTETQYF
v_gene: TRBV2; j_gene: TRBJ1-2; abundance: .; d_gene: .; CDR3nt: TGTGCCAGCAGGCGAGAAACGACAGTCAACTATGGCTACACCTTC; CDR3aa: CASRRETTVNYGYTF